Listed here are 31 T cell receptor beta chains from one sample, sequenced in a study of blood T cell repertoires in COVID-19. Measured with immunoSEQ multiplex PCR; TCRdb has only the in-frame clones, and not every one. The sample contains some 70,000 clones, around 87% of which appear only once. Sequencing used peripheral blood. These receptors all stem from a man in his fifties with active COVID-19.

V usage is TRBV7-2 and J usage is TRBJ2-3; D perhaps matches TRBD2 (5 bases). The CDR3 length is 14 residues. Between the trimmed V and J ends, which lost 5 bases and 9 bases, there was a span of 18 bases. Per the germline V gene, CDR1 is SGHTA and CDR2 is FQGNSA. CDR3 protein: CASSPPPADWTQYF. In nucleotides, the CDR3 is TGTGCCAGCAGCCCCCCCCCGGCGGACTGGACGCAGTATTTT.

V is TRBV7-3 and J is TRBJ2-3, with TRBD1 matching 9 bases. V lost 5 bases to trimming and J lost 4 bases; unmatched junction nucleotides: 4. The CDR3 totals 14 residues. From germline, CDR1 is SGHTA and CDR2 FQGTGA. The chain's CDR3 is CASSRDRAADTQYF. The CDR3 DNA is TGTGCCAGCAGCCGGGACAGGGCTGCAGATACGCAGTATTTT.

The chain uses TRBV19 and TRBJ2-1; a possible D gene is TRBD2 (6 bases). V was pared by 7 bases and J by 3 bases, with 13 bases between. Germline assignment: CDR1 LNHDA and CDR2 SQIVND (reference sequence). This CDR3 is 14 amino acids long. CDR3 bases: TGTGCCAGTAACCCGACTAGGGGCTACAATGAGCAGTTCTTC. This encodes CASNPTRGYNEQFF. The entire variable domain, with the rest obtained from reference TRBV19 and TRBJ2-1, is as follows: DGGITQSPKYLFRKEGQNVTLSCEQNLNHDAMYWYRQDPGQGLRLIYYSQIVNDFQKGDIAEGYSVSREKKESFPLTVTSAQKNPTAFYLCASNPTRGYNEQFFGPGTRLTVL.

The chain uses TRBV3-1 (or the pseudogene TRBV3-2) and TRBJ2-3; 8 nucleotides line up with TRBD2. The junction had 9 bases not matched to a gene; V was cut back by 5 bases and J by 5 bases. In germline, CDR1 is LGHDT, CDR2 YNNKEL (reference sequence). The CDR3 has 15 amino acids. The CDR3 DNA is TGTGCCAGCAGCTACAACCTAGCGGGCGGAGATACGCAGTATTTT. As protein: CASSYNLAGGDTQYF.

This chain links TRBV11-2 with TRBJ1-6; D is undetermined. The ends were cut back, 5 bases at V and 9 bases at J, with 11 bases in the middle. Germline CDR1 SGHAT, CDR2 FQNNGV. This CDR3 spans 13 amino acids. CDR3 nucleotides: TGTGCCAGCAGCCCGGGGATGGGTTCACCCCTCCACTTT. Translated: CASSPGMGSPLHF.

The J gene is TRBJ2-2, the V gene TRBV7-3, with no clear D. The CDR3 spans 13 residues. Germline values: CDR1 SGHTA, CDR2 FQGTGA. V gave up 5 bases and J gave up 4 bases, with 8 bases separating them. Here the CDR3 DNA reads TGTGCCAGCAGCGCGACGGGCACCGGGGAGCTGTTTTTT. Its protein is CASSATGTGELFF.

The CDR3 loop is CASSLLVQSTDTQYF. The CDR3 DNA is TGTGCCAGCAGCTTACTAGTCCAAAGCACAGATACGCAGTATTTT. The chain uses TRBV7-2 and TRBJ2-3; no reliable D call. The CDR3 spans 15 residues. The V end lost 2 bases, the J end lost 0 bases, and 9 bases lay between the germline ends. Germline CDR1 reads SGHTA; CDR2 reads FQGNSA.

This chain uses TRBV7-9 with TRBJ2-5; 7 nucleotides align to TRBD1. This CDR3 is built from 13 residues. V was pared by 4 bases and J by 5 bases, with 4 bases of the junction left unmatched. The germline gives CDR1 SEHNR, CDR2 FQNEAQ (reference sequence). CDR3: CASSSTGRETQYF. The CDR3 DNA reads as TGTGCCAGCAGCTCGACAGGGCGGGAGACCCAGTACTTC. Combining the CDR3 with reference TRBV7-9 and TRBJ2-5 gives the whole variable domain DTGVSQNPRHKITKRGQNVTFRCDPISEHNRLYWYRQTLGQGPEFLTYFQNEAQLEKSRLLSDRFSAERPKGSFSTLEIQRTEQGDSAMYLCASSSTGRETQYFGPGTRLLVL.

The CDR3 loop is CASSVGGTFSATDTQYF. For the CDR3, the DNA is TGTGCCAGCAGCGTAGGAGGTACCTTTAGCGCGACAGATACGCAGTATTTT. The rearrangement uses TRBV9 and TRBJ2-3, with a tentative D call TRBD2 (5 bases). Trimming removed 0 bases at V and 3 bases at J, with 17 bases between. From germline, CDR1 is SGDLS and CDR2 YYNGEE. This CDR3 has 17 amino acids.

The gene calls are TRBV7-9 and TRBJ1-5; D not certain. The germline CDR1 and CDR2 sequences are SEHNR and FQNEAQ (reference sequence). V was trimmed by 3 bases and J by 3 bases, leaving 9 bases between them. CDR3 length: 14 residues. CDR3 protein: CASSLEQFNQPQHF. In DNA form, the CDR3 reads TGTGCCAGCAGCTTGGAACAGTTCAATCAGCCCCAGCATTTT.

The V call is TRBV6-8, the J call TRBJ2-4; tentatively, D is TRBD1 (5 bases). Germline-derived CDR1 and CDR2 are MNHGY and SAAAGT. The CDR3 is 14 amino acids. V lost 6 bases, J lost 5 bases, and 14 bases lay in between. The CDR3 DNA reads TGTGCCAGCAGGAACCACCTAGGGGAAAACATTCAGTACTTC. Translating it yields CASRNHLGENIQYF.

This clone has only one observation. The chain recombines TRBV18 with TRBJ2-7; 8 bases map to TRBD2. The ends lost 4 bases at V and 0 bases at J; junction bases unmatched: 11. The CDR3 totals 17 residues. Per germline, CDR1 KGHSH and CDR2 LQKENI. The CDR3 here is CASSRQRGGRSSYEQYF. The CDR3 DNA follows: TGTGCCAGCTCACGCCAACGGGGGGGCCGGAGCTCCTACGAGCAGTACTTC.

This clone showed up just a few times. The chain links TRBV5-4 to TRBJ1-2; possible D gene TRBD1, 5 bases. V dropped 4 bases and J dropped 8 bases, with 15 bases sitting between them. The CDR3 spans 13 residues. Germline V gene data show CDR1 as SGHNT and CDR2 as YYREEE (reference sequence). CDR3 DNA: TGTGCCAGCAGCCCCGGACACTTTGAGGGCTACACCTTC. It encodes CASSPGHFEGYTF.

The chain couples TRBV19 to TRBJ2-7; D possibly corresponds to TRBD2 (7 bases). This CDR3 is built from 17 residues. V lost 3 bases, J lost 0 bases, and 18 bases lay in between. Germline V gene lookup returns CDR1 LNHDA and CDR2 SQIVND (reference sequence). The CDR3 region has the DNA TGTGCCAGTAGTATGGGCCCCCGGGGAGGGGGCTCCTACGAGCAGTACTTC. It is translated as CASSMGPRGGGSYEQYF.

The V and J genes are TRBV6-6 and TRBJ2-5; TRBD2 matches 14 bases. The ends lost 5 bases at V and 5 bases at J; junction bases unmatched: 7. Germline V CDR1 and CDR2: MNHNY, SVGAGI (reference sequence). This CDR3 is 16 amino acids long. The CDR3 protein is CASSPGLAGVRETQYF. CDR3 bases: TGTGCCAGCAGTCCGGGACTAGCGGGAGTTCGGGAGACCCAGTACTTC.

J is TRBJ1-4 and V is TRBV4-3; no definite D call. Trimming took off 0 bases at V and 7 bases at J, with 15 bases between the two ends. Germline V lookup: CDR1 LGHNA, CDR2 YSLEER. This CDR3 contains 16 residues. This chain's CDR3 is CASSQDLRTSGEKLFF. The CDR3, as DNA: TGCGCCAGCAGCCAAGATCTAAGAACGTCGGGTGAAAAACTGTTTTTT.

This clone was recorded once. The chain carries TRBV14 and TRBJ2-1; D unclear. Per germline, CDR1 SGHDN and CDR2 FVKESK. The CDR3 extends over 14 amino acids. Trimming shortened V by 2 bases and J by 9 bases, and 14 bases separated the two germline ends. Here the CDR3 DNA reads TGTGCCAGCAGCCAAATTATTGGTTTCGGTGAGCAGTTCTTC. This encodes CASSQIIGFGEQFF.

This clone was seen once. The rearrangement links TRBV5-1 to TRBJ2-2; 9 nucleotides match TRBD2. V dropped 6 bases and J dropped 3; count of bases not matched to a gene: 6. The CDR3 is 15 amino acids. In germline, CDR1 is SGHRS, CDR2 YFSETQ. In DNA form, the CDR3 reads TGCGCCAGCAACGGCGGGGGGGCGGACACCGGGGAGCTGTTTTTT. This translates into CASNGGGADTGELFF.

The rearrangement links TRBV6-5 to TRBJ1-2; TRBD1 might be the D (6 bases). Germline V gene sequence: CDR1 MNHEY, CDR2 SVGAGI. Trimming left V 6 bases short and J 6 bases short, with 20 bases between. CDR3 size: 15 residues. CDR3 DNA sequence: TGTGCCAGCAGCGACCTTGCGACAGGAGTCGATGGCTACACCTTC. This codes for CASSDLATGVDGYTF.

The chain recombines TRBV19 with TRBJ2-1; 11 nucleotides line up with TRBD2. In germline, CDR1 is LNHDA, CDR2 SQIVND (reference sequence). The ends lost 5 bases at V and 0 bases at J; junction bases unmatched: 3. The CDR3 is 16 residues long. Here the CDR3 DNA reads TGTGCCAGTAGTCGACTAGCGGGGAGCTCCTACAATGAGCAGTTCTTC. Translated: CASSRLAGSSYNEQFF.

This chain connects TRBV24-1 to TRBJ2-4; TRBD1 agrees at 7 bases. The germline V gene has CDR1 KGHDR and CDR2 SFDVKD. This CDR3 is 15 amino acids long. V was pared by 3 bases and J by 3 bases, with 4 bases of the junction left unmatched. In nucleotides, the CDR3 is TGTGCCACCAGTGATCCCGGGACAGACAAAAACATTCAGTACTTC. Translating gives CATSDPGTDKNIQYF.

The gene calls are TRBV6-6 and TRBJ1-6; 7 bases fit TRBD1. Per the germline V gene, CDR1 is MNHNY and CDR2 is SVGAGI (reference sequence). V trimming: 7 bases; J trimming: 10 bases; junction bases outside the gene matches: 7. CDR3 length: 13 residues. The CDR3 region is CASTDRAMSPLHF. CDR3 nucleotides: TGTGCCAGCACAGACAGGGCGATGTCACCCCTCCACTTT.

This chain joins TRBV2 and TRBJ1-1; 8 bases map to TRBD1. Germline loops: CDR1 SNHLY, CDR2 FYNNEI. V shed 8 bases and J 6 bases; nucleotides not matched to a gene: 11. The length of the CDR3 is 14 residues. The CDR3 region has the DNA TGTGCCAGCGGTACACAGGGGGGAGTCGCTGAAGCTTTCTTT. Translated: CASGTQGGVAEAFF.

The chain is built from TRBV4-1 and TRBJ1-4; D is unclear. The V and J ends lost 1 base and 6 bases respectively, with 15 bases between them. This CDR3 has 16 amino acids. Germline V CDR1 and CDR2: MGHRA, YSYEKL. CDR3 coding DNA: TGCGCCAGCAGCCAAGGAGACGCGGCAGTAGATGAAAAACTGTTTTTT. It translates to CASSQGDAAVDEKLFF.

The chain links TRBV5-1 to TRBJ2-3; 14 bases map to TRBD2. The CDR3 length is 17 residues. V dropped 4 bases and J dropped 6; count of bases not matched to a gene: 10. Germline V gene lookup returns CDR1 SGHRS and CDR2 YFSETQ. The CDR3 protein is CASSIRGLAGDRDTQYF. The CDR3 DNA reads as TGCGCCAGCAGCATCAGGGGACTAGCGGGAGATCGTGATACGCAGTATTTT.

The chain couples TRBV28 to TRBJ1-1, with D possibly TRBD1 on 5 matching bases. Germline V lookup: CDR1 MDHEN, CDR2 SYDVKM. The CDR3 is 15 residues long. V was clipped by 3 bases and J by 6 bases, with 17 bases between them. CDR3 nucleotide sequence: TGTGCCAGCAGTTTGCTTACTCAGGGAAATGCTGAAGCTTTCTTT. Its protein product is CASSLLTQGNAEAFF.

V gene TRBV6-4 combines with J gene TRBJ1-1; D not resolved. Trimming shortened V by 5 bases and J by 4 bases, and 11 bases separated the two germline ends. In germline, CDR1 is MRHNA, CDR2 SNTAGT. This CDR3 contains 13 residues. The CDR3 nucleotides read TGTGCCAGCAGTACGAGACACTCCACTGAAGCTTTCTTT. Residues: CASSTRHSTEAFF.

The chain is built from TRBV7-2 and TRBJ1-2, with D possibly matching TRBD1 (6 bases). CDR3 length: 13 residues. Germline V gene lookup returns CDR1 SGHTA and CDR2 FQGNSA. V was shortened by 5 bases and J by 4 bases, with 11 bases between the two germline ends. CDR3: CASSPRTAYGYTF. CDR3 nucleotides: TGTGCCAGCAGCCCGAGGACAGCCTATGGCTACACCTTC.

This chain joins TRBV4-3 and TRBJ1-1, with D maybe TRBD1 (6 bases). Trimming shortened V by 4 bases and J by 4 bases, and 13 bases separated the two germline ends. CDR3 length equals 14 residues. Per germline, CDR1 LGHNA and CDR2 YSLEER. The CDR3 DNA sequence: TGCGCCAGCAGCCGGGGGGGCGGGTTCACTGAAGCTTTCTTT. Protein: CASSRGGGFTEAFF.

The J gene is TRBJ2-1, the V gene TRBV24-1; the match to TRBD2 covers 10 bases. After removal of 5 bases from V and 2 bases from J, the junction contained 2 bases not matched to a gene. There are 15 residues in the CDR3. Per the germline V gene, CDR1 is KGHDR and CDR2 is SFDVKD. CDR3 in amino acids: CATSATSGPYNEQFF. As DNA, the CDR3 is TGTGCCACCAGTGCGACTAGCGGGCCCTACAATGAGCAGTTCTTC.

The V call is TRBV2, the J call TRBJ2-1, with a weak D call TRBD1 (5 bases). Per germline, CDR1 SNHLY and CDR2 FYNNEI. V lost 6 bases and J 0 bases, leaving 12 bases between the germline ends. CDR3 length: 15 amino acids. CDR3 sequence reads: CASSPRQPSYNEQFF. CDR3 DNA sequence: TGTGCCAGCAGCCCAAGACAGCCCTCCTACAATGAGCAGTTCTTC.